What follows are 29 T cell receptor beta chains derived from one specimen sequenced in a study of T cells in Graves' hyperthyroidism and ophthalmopathy. TCR beta CDR3 region amplification was performed from RNA transcripts. First-round RT-PCR with HTBI primers amplified the TCR CDR3 region. TCRdb itself ran the multiplex PCR reads through MiXCR, one entry per CDR3 protein. The profile shows 600,000 or so distinct CDR3 sequences, under 20% of them singletons. What was sequenced was blood. Receptors originate from a woman aged 25 to 39 with Graves' hyperthyroidism.

The table lists this clonotype with many counts. The chain combines TRBV7-2 with TRBJ2-5; 8 bases line up with TRBD1. The germline gives CDR1 SGHTA, CDR2 FQGNSA. J was trimmed by 4 bases and V by 4 bases; bases with no gene match: 5. The CDR3 length is 14 residues. The DNA of the CDR3 is TGTGCCAGCAGCTCCCGGGACAGGCGAGAGACCCAGTACTTC. It specifies CASSSRDRRETQYF.

This clonotype was seen more than once but under ten times. The CDR3 sequence is CASSLARTADRPQHF. The CDR3 bases are TGTGCCAGCAGCTTAGCTCGGACAGCGGATCGGCCCCAGCATTTT. The chain carries TRBV7-8 and TRBJ1-5, with D maybe TRBD1 (6 bases). CDR3 size: 15 residues. Between the trimmed V and J ends, which lost 0 bases and 9 bases, there was a span of 15 bases. From germline, CDR1 is SGHVS and CDR2 FQNEAQ.

This clonotype was recorded many times. V usage is TRBV11-2 and J usage is TRBJ1-2, with 10 bases aligning to TRBD1. Trimming took 5 bases from V and 8 from J; bases not matched to a gene: 17. CDR3 length: 17 residues. The germline V gene encodes CDR1 SGHAT and CDR2 FQNNGV. CDR3 nucleotide sequence: TGTGCCAGCAGCCCTACTTACCCCCAGGGACAGGGGAGCGGCTACACCTTC. As protein: CASSPTYPQGQGSGYTF. Using reference TRBV11-2 and TRBJ1-2 for the parts outside the CDR3, the full variable domain is EAGVAQSPRYKIIEKRQSVAFWCNPISGHATLYWYQQILGQGPKLLIQFQNNGVVDDSQLPKDRFSAERLKGVDSTLKIQPAKLEDSAVYLCASSPTYPQGQGSGYTFGSGTRLTVV.

This clonotype was counted at least ten times. V gene TRBV6-1 combines with J gene TRBJ2-4; perhaps TRBD2 as D (5 bases). Germline V gene data show CDR1 as MNHNS and CDR2 as SASEGT. Deletions cut 8 bases from V and 1 base from J, with 12 bases between. This CDR3 comprises 14 residues. In DNA form, the CDR3 reads TGTGCCAGCGGCTTCGGCGGGGCCAAAAACATTCAGTACTTC. This translates into CASGFGGAKNIQYF.

This clonotype has at least ten counts. CDR3 DNA: TGTGCCAGCAGCTCCCACCTGGGTAGCTCCTACAATGAGCAGTTCTTC. Translating gives CASSSHLGSSYNEQFF. The chain links TRBV7-9 to TRBJ2-1; D unclear. The germline V gene encodes CDR1 SEHNR and CDR2 FQNEAQ (reference sequence). The V and J ends lost 4 bases and 0 bases respectively, with 13 bases between them. CDR3 length: 16 residues.

This clonotype has a count of ten or more. The rearrangement uses TRBV20-1 and TRBJ2-7; D remains ambiguous. Germline values: CDR1 DFQATT, CDR2 SNEGSKA (reference sequence). V gave up 0 bases and J gave up 6 bases, with 12 bases separating them. The CDR3 has 13 residues. The CDR3 is CSARDMRRSEQYF. CDR3 coding DNA: TGCAGTGCTAGAGATATGAGGCGGTCCGAGCAGTACTTC.

V gene TRBV19 combines with J gene TRBJ2-2; the D is unclear. The CDR3 runs 14 residues. CDR1 and CDR2 from the germline V gene are LNHDA and SQIVND (reference sequence). V dropped 7 bases and J dropped 4 bases, with 13 bases sitting between them. DNA of the CDR3: TGTGCCAGTAAGTTCGGCAGAGGCACCGGGGAGCTGTTTTTT. This sequence encodes CASKFGRGTGELFF.

This chain joins TRBV5-1 and TRBJ2-5, with a weak D call TRBD2 (5 bases). Trimming cost V 3 bases and J 9 bases, with 18 bases left between them. The CDR3 contains 14 residues. Germline V gene data show CDR1 as SGHRS and CDR2 as YFSETQ. The CDR3 DNA reads as TGCGCCAGCAGCTCCCAGGACCCTCACGGGGCCCAGTACTTC. Translated, it gives CASSSQDPHGAQYF.

This clonotype was seen at least ten times. This chain links TRBV10-3 with TRBJ2-1, with D possibly matching TRBD2 (6 bases). V lost 10 bases, J lost 5 bases, and 12 bases lay in between. Per the germline V gene, CDR1 is ENHRY and CDR2 is SYGVKD. There are 12 residues in the CDR3. CDR3 loop: CATEGRDNEQFF. CDR3 bases: TGTGCCACGGAGGGCCGGGACAATGAGCAGTTCTTC.

This clonotype occurred many times. J is TRBJ2-1 and V is TRBV24-1; D uncertain. From germline, CDR1 is KGHDR and CDR2 SFDVKD. This CDR3 region has 14 residues. Trimming shortened V by 1 base and J by 6 bases, and 9 bases separated the two germline ends. The CDR3 region is CATSDFAATNEQFF. CDR3 nucleotides: TGTGCCACCAGTGATTTCGCAGCTACCAATGAGCAGTTCTTC.

This clonotype was seen repeatedly, ten times or more. CDR3 residues: CASTMSRRDSPLHF. For the CDR3, the DNA is TGTGCCAGCACGATGTCCCGGAGGGATTCACCCCTCCACTTT. The gene calls are TRBV2 and TRBJ1-6, with unresolved D. This CDR3 is 14 amino acids long. Trimming took 7 bases from V and 8 from J, leaving 15 bases between them. Germline-derived CDR1 and CDR2 are SNHLY and FYNNEI.

There are a few counts of this clonotype. The chain couples TRBV7-2 to TRBJ2-1; no firm D call. Trimming shortened V by 0 bases and J by 11 bases, and 8 bases separated the two germline ends. CDR3 length equals 12 residues. In germline, CDR1 is SGHTA, CDR2 FQGNSA. This CDR3 is CASSLAGEQQFF. CDR3 DNA sequence: TGTGCCAGCAGCTTAGCAGGCGAACAGCAGTTCTTC.

This chain joins TRBV5-4 and TRBJ2-7; D gene unclear. This CDR3 contains 14 residues. Germline-derived CDR1 and CDR2 are SGHNT and YYREEE (reference sequence). V was clipped by 0 bases and J by 5 bases, with 12 bases between them. CDR3: CASSLDLVSHEQYF. As DNA, the CDR3 is TGTGCCAGCAGCTTGGATCTAGTTTCCCACGAGCAGTACTTC.

This clonotype was seen a handful of times. The genes are TRBV18 and TRBJ2-3; 9 bases agree with TRBD1. CDR1 and CDR2 (germline): KGHSH, LQKENI. This CDR3 contains 17 residues. Losses at the gene ends were 3 bases for V and 5 bases for J; bases not matched to a gene: 12. The CDR3 spells CASSPVQQGAPGDTQYF. CDR3 nucleotides: TGTGCCAGCTCACCGGTTCAACAGGGGGCGCCCGGAGATACGCAGTATTTT.

This chain uses TRBV9 with TRBJ2-1; D gene uncertain. Trimming took off 4 bases at V and 3 bases at J, with 14 bases between the two ends. Germline V gene lookup returns CDR1 SGDLS and CDR2 YYNGEE. This CDR3 has 15 residues. The chain's CDR3 is CASSSFTGYYNEQFF. CDR3 DNA: TGTGCCAGCAGCTCCTTTACCGGGTACTACAATGAGCAGTTCTTC.

This clonotype was detected many times. The chain links TRBV6-1 to TRBJ1-6; 8 nucleotides agree with TRBD1. CDR3 length: 14 amino acids. Germline values: CDR1 MNHNS, CDR2 SASEGT. Trimming at V came to 8 bases and at J to 6 bases, leaving 6 bases not matched to a gene. The DNA of the CDR3 is TGTGCCAGCGGTAGACAGGGGAGTAATTCACCCCTCCACTTT. This sequence encodes CASGRQGSNSPLHF.

There are many counts of this clonotype. V and J are TRBV28 and TRBJ2-2; 7 bases are a match to TRBD1. The CDR3 is 15 residues long. Per germline, CDR1 MDHEN and CDR2 SYDVKM. The ends lost 4 bases at V and 4 bases at J; junction bases unmatched: 6. CDR3 amino acids: CASSSRGRGTGELFF. CDR3 coding DNA: TGTGCCAGCAGTTCGAGGGGGCGCGGCACCGGGGAGCTGTTTTTT.

The sample holds many counts of this clonotype. The rearrangement uses TRBV6-1 and TRBJ1-5, with D unclear. There are 16 residues in the CDR3. V dropped 0 bases and J dropped 4 bases, with 13 bases sitting between them. The V gene's germline CDR1 is MNHNS and CDR2 SASEGT. CDR3 region: CASSEALLRGNQPQHF. In nucleotides, the CDR3 is TGTGCCAGCAGTGAAGCGCTTCTACGGGGAAATCAGCCCCAGCATTTT.

The table lists this clonotype with many counts. The CDR3 region has the DNA TGCAGCGTCCCGTGGGGGCAGACTGAAGCTTTCTTT. This sequence encodes CSVPWGQTEAFF. The chain carries TRBV29-1 and TRBJ1-1, with D possibly matching TRBD1 (6 bases). Germline CDR1 SQVTM, CDR2 ANQGSEA. The CDR3 spans 12 residues. Between the trimmed V and J ends, which lost 6 bases and 5 bases, there was a span of 13 bases. Together with reference TRBV29-1 and TRBJ1-1, the CDR3 gives the full variable domain: SAVISQKPSRDICQRGTSLTIQCQVDSQVTMMFWYRQQPGQSLTLIATANQGSEATYESGFVIDKFPISRPNLTFSTLTVSNMSPEDSSIYLCSVPWGQTEAFFGQGTRLTVV.

The table lists this clonotype with many counts. This rearrangement joins TRBV28 to TRBJ2-1; 12 nucleotides match TRBD2. The CDR3 runs to 15 residues. Germline CDR1 MDHEN, CDR2 SYDVKM. J lost 7 bases, V lost 5 bases, and 6 bases had no gene match. Here the CDR3 reads CASSRLAGEKNEQFF. The CDR3 bases are TGTGCCAGCAGTCGACTAGCGGGGGAAAAGAATGAGCAGTTCTTC.

This clonotype is a singleton in its sample. A much larger clone is a single base away; this may be a read error. This rearrangement joins TRBV29-1 to TRBJ2-5; TRBD1 agrees at 7 bases. Trimming removed 8 bases from V and 2 bases from J; junction bases left unmatched: 5. The CDR3 has 12 amino acids. CDR1 and CDR2 from the germline V gene are SQVTM and ANQGSEA. CDR3 region: CSLGGQQETQYF. The CDR3 nucleotides are TGCAGCCTTGGGGGACAGCAAGAGACCCAGTACTTC.

This chain joins TRBV5-1 and TRBJ1-1; D is ambiguous. V was pared by 0 bases and J by 5 bases, with 11 bases between. Germline CDR1 and CDR2: SGHRS and YFSETQ. There are 14 residues in the CDR3. The CDR3 coding sequence is TGCGCCAGCAGCTTGGAGTCCGGGTCGACTGAAGCTTTCTTT. Residues: CASSLESGSTEAFF.

This clonotype was seen only a few times. The chain carries TRBV7-2 and TRBJ1-1; no clear D gene. The germline V gene has CDR1 SGHTA and CDR2 FQGNSA. V shed 5 bases and J shed 5 bases, with 21 bases lying between them. CDR3 length: 16 residues. CDR3 residues: CASSLFLGRANTEAFF. The CDR3 bases are TGTGCCAGCAGCCTCTTTCTCGGCCGGGCTAATACTGAAGCTTTCTTT.

This clonotype was seen repeatedly, ten times or more. This chain joins TRBV11-2 and TRBJ2-1; 12 bases are a match to TRBD2. The CDR3 consists of 15 residues. Germline lookup yields CDR1 SGHAT and CDR2 FQNNGV. V dropped 5 bases and J dropped 9; count of bases not matched to a gene: 8. The CDR3: CASSAPGLAGSEQFF. CDR3 in DNA: TGTGCCAGCAGCGCCCCCGGACTAGCGGGGAGTGAGCAGTTCTTC.

This clonotype was counted between two and nine times. This rearrangement joins TRBV10-3 to TRBJ2-2; TRBD2 is a possible D gene (6 bases). The CDR3 is made up of 16 amino acids. The V and J ends lost 2 bases and 4 bases respectively, with 14 bases between them. The V gene's germline CDR1 is ENHRY and CDR2 SYGVKD. CDR3 region: CAISETGRQFTGELFF. In DNA, the CDR3 is TGTGCCATCAGTGAGACTGGGAGGCAGTTCACCGGGGAGCTGTTTTTT.

This sequence joins TRBV15 and TRBJ2-7; the match to TRBD2 covers 10 bases. There are 15 residues in the CDR3. Germline V lookup: CDR1 LNHNV, CDR2 YYDKDF (reference sequence). The trim removed 1 base at V and 4 bases at J, leaving 4 bases unmatched. CDR3 loop: CATSRGPSGRYEQYF. CDR3 bases: TGTGCCACCAGCAGAGGGCCTAGCGGGAGATACGAGCAGTACTTC.

There are many counts of this clonotype. The chain uses TRBV15 and TRBJ2-3; D is ambiguous. Germline CDR1 is LNHNV and CDR2 is YYDKDF (reference sequence). V lost 0 bases and J 4 bases, leaving 8 bases between the germline ends. The CDR3 sequence is 14 residues long. The CDR3 region has the DNA TGTGCCACCAGCAGAGATAGGGCCCCAGATACGCAGTATTTT. This codes for CATSRDRAPDTQYF.

The genes are TRBV19 and TRBJ1-5; no reliable D call. Trimming pared 5 bases from V and 7 bases from J, leaving 12 bases between. This CDR3 region has 13 residues. Germline lookup yields CDR1 LNHDA and CDR2 SQIVND (reference sequence). CDR3 DNA: TGTGCCAGTAGTCCCATAGGCGGACAGCCCCAGCATTTT. It yields the protein CASSPIGGQPQHF.

This clonotype was found many times. The chain links TRBV2 to TRBJ1-4; 12 bases are a match to TRBD1. The CDR3 contains 16 residues. The germline V gene encodes CDR1 SNHLY and CDR2 FYNNEI. The V and J ends lost 5 bases and 7 bases, in that order; junction bases with no gene match: 8. The DNA of the CDR3 is TGTGCCAGCAGTTACGGGACAGGGGGCTTTGGTGAAAAACTGTTTTTT. Its translation: CASSYGTGGFGEKLFF.